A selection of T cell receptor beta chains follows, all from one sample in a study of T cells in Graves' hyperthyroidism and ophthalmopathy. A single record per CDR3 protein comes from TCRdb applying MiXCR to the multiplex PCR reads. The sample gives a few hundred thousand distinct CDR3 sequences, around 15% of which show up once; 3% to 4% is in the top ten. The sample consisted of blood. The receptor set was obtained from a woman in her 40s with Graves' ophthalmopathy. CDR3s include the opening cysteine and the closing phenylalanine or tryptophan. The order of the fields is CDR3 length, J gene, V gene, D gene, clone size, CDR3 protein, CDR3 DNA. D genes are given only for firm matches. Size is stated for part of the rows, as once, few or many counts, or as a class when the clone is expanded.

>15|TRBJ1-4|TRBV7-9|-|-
CASSLAGALGEKLFF
TGTGCCAGCAGCTTAGCGGGGGCCCTGGGCGAAAAACTGTTTTTT
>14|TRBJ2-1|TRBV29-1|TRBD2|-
CSARGGTSTNEQFF
TGCAGCGCTAGGGGGGGGACTAGCACGAATGAGCAGTTCTTC
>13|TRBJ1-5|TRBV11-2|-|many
CASSQRDVEPQHF
TGTGCCAGCAGCCAACGCGATGTCGAGCCCCAGCATTTT
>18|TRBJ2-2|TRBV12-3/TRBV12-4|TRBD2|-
CASSSGLAGDSNTGELFF
TGTGCCAGCAGTTCGGGACTAGCGGGGGACTCGAACACCGGGGAGCTGTTTTTT
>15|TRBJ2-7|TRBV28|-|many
CASSQPGRVTYEQYF
TGTGCCAGCAGTCAACCGGGACGGGTAACCTACGAGCAGTACTTC
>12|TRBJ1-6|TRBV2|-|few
CATGSYNPPLHF
TGTGCCACGGGGTCCTATAATCCACCCCTCCACTTT
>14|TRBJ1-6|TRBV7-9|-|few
CASSESNRNSPLHF
TGCGCCAGCAGTGAGTCGAATAGGAACTCACCCCTCCACTTT
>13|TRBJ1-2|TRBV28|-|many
CASSGSINYGYTF
TGTGCCAGCAGTGGATCTATCAACTATGGCTACACCTTC
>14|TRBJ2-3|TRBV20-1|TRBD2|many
CSAIPGGFTDTQYF
TGCAGTGCCATTCCCGGGGGGTTCACAGATACGCAGTATTTT
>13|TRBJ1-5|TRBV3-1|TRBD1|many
CASSGDRDQPQHF
TGTGCCAGCAGCGGGGACAGGGACCAGCCCCAGCATTTT
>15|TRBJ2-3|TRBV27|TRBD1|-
CASSPQGAPPDTQYF
TGTGCCAGCAGTCCCCAGGGGGCTCCCCCTGATACGCAGTATTTT
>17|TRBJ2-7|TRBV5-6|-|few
CASSSRRGLGRSYEQYF
TGTGCCAGCAGCTCCCGGAGAGGTCTCGGGCGCTCCTACGAGCAGTACTTC
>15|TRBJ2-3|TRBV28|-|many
CASRFERAHTDTQYF
TGTGCCAGCAGATTCGAGCGGGCCCACACAGATACGCAGTATTTT
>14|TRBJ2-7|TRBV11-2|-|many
CASSSTRMIDEQYF
TGTGCCAGCTCTTCAACTAGGATGATCGACGAGCAGTACTTC
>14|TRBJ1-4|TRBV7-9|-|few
CASSPMARNEKLFF
TGTGCCAGCAGCCCCATGGCCAGAAATGAAAAACTGTTTTTT